The text below deals with one TCR beta chain. The data were obtained in a study of T cell changes during pregnancy in multiple sclerosis. Germline trimming cut 2 bases from V and 5 bases from J; bases unmatched to any gene: 3. The CDR3 totals 13 residues. Germline values: CDR1 SGHRS, CDR2 YFSETQ. Here immunoSEQ multiplex PCR was the method, and the copy in TCRdb shows in-frame clones only, minus some. The sample consists of 30,000 to 45,000 clones, about nine tenths of them appearing once. The sample here was CD4+ T cells from peripheral blood mononuclear cells, taken in the second trimester of pregnancy. The chain combines TRBV5-1 with TRBJ1-1; TRBD1 matches at 7 bases. The TCR was taken from a female donor in good health, enrolled as a control in a pregnancy study. For the CDR3, the DNA is TGCGCCAGCAGCTTCCAGGGGGAGACTGAAGCTTTCTTT. Translation gives CASSFQGETEAFF.